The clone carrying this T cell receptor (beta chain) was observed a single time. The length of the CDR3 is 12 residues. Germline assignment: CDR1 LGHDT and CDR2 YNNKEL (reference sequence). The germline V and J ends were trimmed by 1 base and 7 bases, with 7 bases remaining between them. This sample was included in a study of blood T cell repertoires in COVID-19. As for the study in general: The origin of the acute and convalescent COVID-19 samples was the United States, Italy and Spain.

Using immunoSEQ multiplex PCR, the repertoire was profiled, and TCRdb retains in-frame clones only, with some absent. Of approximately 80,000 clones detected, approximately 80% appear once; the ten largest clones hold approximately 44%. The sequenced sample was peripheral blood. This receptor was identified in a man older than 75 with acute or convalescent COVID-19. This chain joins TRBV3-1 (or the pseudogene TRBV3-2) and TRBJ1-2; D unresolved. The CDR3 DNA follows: TGTGCCAGCAGCCAAGTAGCCTCTGGCTACACCTTC. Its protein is CASSQVASGYTF.